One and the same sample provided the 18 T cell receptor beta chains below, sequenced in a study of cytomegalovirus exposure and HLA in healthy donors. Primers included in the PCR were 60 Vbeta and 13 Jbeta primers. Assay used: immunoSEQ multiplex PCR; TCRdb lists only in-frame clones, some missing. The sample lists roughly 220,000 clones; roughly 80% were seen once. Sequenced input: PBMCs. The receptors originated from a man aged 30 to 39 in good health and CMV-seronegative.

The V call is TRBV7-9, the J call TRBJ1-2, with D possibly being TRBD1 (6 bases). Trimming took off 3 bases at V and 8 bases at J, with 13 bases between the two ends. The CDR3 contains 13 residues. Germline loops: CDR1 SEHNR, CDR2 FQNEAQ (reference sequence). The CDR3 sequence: CASSFGGEGGYTF. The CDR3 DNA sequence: TGTGCCAGCAGCTTTGGGGGCGAAGGCGGCTACACCTTC.

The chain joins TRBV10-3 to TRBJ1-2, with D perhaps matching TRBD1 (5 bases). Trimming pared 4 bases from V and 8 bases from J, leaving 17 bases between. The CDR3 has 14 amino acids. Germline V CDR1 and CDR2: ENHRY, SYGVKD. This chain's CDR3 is CAISAIRGTPGYTF. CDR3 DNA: TGTGCCATCAGTGCGATCCGGGGGACTCCAGGCTACACCTTC.

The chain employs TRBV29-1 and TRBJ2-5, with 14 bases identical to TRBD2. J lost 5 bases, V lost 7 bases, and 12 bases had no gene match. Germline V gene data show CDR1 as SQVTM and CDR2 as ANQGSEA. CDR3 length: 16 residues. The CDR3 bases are TGCAGCGCCCGTCTTGGACTAGCGGGGGGAAAGGAGACCCAGTACTTC. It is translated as CSARLGLAGGKETQYF.

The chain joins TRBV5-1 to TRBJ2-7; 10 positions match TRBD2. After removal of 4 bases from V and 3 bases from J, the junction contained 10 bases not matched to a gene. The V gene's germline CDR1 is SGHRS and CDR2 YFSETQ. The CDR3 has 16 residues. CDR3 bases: TGCGCCAGCAGCATAGCCTCTAGCGGGGGCGACTACGAGCAGTACTTC. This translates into CASSIASSGGDYEQYF.

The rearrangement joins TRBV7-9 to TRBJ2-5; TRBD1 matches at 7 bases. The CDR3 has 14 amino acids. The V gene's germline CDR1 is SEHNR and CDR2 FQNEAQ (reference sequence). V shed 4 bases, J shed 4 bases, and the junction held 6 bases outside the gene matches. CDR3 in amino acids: CASSSTRDRETQYF. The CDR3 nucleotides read TGTGCCAGCAGCTCCACCCGGGACAGAGAGACCCAGTACTTC. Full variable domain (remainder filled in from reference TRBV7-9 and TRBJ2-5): DTGVSQNPRHKITKRGQNVTFRCDPISEHNRLYWYRQTLGQGPEFLTYFQNEAQLEKSRLLSDRFSAERPKGSFSTLEIQRTEQGDSAMYLCASSSTRDRETQYFGPGTRLLVL.

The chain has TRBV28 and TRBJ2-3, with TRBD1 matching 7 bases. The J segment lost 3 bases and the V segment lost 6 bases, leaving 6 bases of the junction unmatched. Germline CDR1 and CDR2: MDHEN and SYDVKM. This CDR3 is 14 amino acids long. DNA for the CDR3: TGTGCCAGCAGCCACGGCAGGGGGACAGATACGCAGTATTTT. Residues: CASSHGRGTDTQYF.

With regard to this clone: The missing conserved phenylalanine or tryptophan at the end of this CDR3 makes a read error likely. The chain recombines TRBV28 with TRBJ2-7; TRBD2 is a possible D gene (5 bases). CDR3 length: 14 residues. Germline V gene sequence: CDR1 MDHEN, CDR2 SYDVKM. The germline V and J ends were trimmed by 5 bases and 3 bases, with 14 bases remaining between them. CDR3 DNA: TGTGCCAGCAGTATGACCGGCGACTACTACGAGCAGTACCTC. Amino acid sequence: CASSMTGDYYEQYL.

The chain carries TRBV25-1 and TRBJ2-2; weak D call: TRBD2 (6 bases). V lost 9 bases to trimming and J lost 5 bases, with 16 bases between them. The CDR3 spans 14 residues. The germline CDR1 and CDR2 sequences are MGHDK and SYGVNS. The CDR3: CASHDRGLTGELFF. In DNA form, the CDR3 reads TGTGCCAGTCATGATCGGGGGTTAACCGGGGAGCTGTTTTTT. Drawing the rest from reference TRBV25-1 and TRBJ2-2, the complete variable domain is EADIYQTPRYLVIGTGKKITLECSQTMGHDKMYWYQQDPGMELHLIHYSYGVNSTEKGDLSSESTVSRIRTEHFPLTLESARPSHTSQYLCASHDRGLTGELFFGEGSRLTVL.

CDR3 loop: CASSIPTPDRQGVFSYEQYF. The CDR3 DNA reads as TGTGCCAGTAGTATACCCACCCCGGATCGACAGGGGGTATTCTCCTACGAGCAGTACTTC. The V and J genes are TRBV19 and TRBJ2-7; 9 bases align to TRBD1. CDR3 length equals 20 residues. Germline V CDR1 and CDR2: LNHDA, SQIVND (reference sequence). V trimming: 2 bases; J trimming: 0 bases; junction bases outside the gene matches: 17.

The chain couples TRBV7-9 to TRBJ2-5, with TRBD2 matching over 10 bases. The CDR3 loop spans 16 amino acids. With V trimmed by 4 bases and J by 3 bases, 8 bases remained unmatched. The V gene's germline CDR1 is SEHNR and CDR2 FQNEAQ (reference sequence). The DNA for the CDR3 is TGTGCCAGCAGCTCCATAGCGGGGGGTTCAGAAGAGACCCAGTACTTC. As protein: CASSSIAGGSEETQYF.

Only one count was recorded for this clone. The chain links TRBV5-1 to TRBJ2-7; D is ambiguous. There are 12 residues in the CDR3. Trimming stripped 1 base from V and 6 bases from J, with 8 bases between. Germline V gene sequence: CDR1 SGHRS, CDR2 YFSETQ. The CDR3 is CASSLNPSEQYF. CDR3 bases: TGCGCCAGCAGCTTGAATCCATCCGAGCAGTACTTC.

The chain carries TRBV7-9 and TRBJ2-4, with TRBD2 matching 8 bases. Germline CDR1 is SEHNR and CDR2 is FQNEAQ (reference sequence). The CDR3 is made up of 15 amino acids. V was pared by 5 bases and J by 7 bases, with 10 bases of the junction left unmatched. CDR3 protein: CASSLGTSQDNIQYF. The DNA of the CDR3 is TGTGCCAGCAGCCTCGGGACTAGTCAGGATAACATTCAGTACTTC. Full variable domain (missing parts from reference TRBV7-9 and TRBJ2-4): DTGVSQNPRHKITKRGQNVTFRCDPISEHNRLYWYRQTLGQGPEFLTYFQNEAQLEKSRLLSDRFSAERPKGSFSTLEIQRTEQGDSAMYLCASSLGTSQDNIQYFGAGTRLSVL.

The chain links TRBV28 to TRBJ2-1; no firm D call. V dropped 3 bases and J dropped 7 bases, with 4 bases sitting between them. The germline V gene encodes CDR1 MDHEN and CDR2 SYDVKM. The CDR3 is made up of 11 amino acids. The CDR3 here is CASSFPNEQFF. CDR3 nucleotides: TGTGCCAGCAGTTTCCCAAATGAGCAGTTCTTC.

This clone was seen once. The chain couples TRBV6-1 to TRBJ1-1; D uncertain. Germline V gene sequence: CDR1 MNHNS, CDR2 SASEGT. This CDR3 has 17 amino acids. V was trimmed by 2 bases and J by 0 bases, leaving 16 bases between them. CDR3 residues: CASSEFEGGLLNTEAFF. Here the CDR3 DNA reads TGTGCCAGCAGTGAATTCGAGGGAGGCCTCCTGAACACTGAAGCTTTCTTT.

CDR3 DNA: TGTGCCAGCAGCTTAGATACCCTAGCGGGGGGGAAGTATCGCACAGATACGCAGTATTTT. Translated: CASSLDTLAGGKYRTDTQYF. The genes are TRBV11-2 and TRBJ2-3; TRBD2 aligns across 12 bases. With 0 bases clipped from V and 1 base from J, the junction kept 11 bases outside the gene matches. This CDR3 comprises 20 residues. The germline CDR1 and CDR2 sequences are SGHAT and FQNNGV.

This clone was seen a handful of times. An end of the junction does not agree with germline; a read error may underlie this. For the CDR3, the DNA is TGTGCCAGCAGCGAACAGGGCGGCTCTGGGGCCAGCGTCCTGACTTTC. Its protein is CASSEQGGSGASVLTF. The chain combines TRBV6-1 with TRBJ2-6; D might be TRBD1 (6 bases). The CDR3 covers 16 residues. The germline V gene has CDR1 MNHNS and CDR2 SASEGT.

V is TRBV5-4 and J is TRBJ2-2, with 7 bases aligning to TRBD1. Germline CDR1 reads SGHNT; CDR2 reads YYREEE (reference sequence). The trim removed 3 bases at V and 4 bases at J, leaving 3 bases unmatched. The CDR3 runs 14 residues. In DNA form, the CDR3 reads TGTGCCAGCAGCTCTACAGGGGCCACCGGGGAGCTGTTTTTT. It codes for CASSSTGATGELFF.

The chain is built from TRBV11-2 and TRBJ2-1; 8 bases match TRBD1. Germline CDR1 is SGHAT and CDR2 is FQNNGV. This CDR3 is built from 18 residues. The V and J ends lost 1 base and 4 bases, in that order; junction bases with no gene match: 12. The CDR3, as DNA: TGTGCCAGCAGCTTAGTACCACCCTGGACAGGGTTGTACAATGAGCAGTTCTTC. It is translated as CASSLVPPWTGLYNEQFF.